One and the same sample provided the 23 T cell receptor beta chains below, sequenced in a study of T cells in localized non-small cell lung cancer. Only in-frame clones appear in the TCRdb table, and some are missing; sequencing was by immunoSEQ multiplex PCR. The sample records about 11,000 clones, approximately 85% being singletons. The source was peripheral blood, collected before any cancer treatment. Receptor source: a male donor aged 60 or older with stage III lung adenocarcinoma.

This clone was seen a single time. V gene TRBV9 combines with J gene TRBJ2-7, with 8 bases that match TRBD1. The V gene's germline CDR1 is SGDLS and CDR2 YYNGEE. Trimming removed 4 bases from V and 4 bases from J; junction bases left unmatched: 10. The CDR3 has 15 amino acids. The CDR3 loop is CASSLGGQGLYEQYF. The CDR3 DNA reads TGTGCCAGCAGCCTGGGAGGACAGGGTTTGTACGAGCAGTACTTC.

The CDR3 sequence is CASSSLRTGRYEQYF. For the CDR3, the DNA is TGTGCCAGCAGTTCTCTTCGGACAGGCCGCTACGAGCAGTACTTC. This chain uses TRBV28 with TRBJ2-7, with TRBD1 matching over 7 bases. V dropped 4 bases and J dropped 3; count of bases not matched to a gene: 9. The CDR3 loop spans 15 amino acids. Germline V gene data show CDR1 as MDHEN and CDR2 as SYDVKM. Using reference TRBV28 and TRBJ2-7 for the parts outside the CDR3, the full variable domain is DVKVTQSSRYLVKRTGEKVFLECVQDMDHENMFWYRQDPGLGLRLIYFSYDVKMKEKGDIPEGYSVSREKKERFSLILESASTNQTSMYLCASSSLRTGRYEQYFGPGTRLTVT.

The CDR3 loop is CARSLGVRAILSYEQYF. Here the CDR3 DNA reads TGTGCCAGAAGCTTAGGGGTCAGGGCCATCCTCTCCTACGAGCAGTACTTC. The chain links TRBV7-5 to TRBJ2-7; the table assigns TRBD1, which was not confirmed against the DNA. TRBV7-5 is a pseudogene. This CDR3 spans 17 amino acids.

The V and J genes are TRBV5-5 and TRBJ2-7, with 7 bases that match TRBD2. There are 14 residues in the CDR3. V was pared by 0 bases and J by 1 base, with 1 base of the junction left unmatched. In germline, CDR1 is SGHKS, CDR2 YYEKEE (reference sequence). CDR3 bases: TGTGCCAGCAGCTTGGTCGGGAGGTCCTACGAGCAGTACTTC. This gives the protein CASSLVGRSYEQYF.

This chain links TRBV9 with TRBJ1-2; D is uncertain. The CDR3 is made up of 12 amino acids. Looked up from germline, CDR1 is SGDLS and CDR2 is YYNGEE. V dropped 3 bases and J dropped 6 bases, with 9 bases sitting between them. In DNA, the CDR3 is TGTGCCAGCAGCGCCGATTTAGATGGCTACACCTTC. Its translation is CASSADLDGYTF.

The chain carries TRBV6-5 and TRBJ1-2; D gene ambiguous. V was cut by 2 bases and J by 2 bases, with 3 bases left in between. CDR3 size: 12 residues. In germline, CDR1 is MNHEY, CDR2 SVGAGI. Here the CDR3 reads CASSYRNYGYTF. The CDR3 DNA reads TGTGCCAGCAGTTACCGGAACTATGGCTACACCTTC.

V usage is TRBV7-2 and J usage is TRBJ2-2; no clear D. V shed 5 bases and J shed 3 bases, with 13 bases lying between them. The CDR3 is 15 residues long. Germline lookup yields CDR1 SGHTA and CDR2 FQGNSA. In DNA form, the CDR3 reads TGTGCCAGCAGCCCCGGGCGAGTCTACACCGGGGAGCTGTTTTTT. It codes for CASSPGRVYTGELFF.

V is TRBV5-8 and J is TRBJ1-2; TRBD1 agrees at 8 bases. The CDR3 is made up of 12 amino acids. Losses at the gene ends were 2 bases for V and 8 bases for J; bases not matched to a gene: 2. The germline gives CDR1 SGHTS, CDR2 YDEGEE. The CDR3 sequence: CASSLGTGGYTF. CDR3 bases: TGTGCCAGCAGCTTAGGGACAGGCGGCTACACCTTC.

The rearrangement joins TRBV6-4 to TRBJ2-1, with TRBD2 identical over 7 bases. This CDR3 comprises 15 residues. Germline loops: CDR1 MRHNA, CDR2 SNTAGT. V lost 3 bases, J lost 4 bases, and 6 bases stayed unmatched. The CDR3 reads CASSDGRGKYNEQFF. CDR3 coding DNA: TGTGCCAGCAGTGATGGGCGGGGGAAATACAATGAGCAGTTCTTC.

This clone was seen once. The chain couples TRBV29-1 to TRBJ1-1; no reliable D call. The germline V gene encodes CDR1 SQVTM and CDR2 ANQGSEA. The V and J ends lost 7 bases and 1 base respectively, with 16 bases between them. The CDR3 is made up of 14 amino acids. The CDR3, as DNA: TGCAGCGCCACCCGGGAAGACTCGAACACTGAAGCTTTCTTT. Protein sequence: CSATREDSNTEAFF.

The chain is built from TRBV28 and TRBJ1-6, with D perhaps matching TRBD1 (6 bases). With 7 bases removed from V and 7 bases from J, the gap between germline ends came to 14 bases. The CDR3 spans 14 residues. Germline lookup yields CDR1 MDHEN and CDR2 SYDVKM. The DNA of the CDR3 is TGTGCCAGCACCCTTGGAGGGGGGAATTCACCCCTCCACTTT. Protein sequence: CASTLGGGNSPLHF.

The V gene is TRBV6-6, the J gene TRBJ2-3; D tentatively reads TRBD1 or TRBD2 (5 bases each). Trimming removed 6 bases at V and 3 bases at J, with 16 bases between. Germline CDR1 MNHNY, CDR2 SVGAGI (reference sequence). The CDR3 is 15 amino acids. In DNA form, the CDR3 reads TGTGCCAGCAGAGGGACCGACCTTGGGACAGATACGCAGTATTTT. Translation: CASRGTDLGTDTQYF.

This clone was counted only a few times. V gene TRBV19 combines with J gene TRBJ2-7; D remains unclear. Trimming pared 2 bases from V and 4 bases from J, leaving 15 bases between. The length of the CDR3 is 15 residues. CDR1 is LNHDA, CDR2 SQIVND, per germline (reference sequence). CDR3 in DNA: TGTGCCAGTAGTATAAAGGACGGAGACCTTTACGAGCAGTACTTC. Protein sequence: CASSIKDGDLYEQYF.

This rearrangement joins TRBV29-1 to TRBJ2-5, with 8 bases identical to TRBD1. V was pared by 4 bases and J by 4 bases, with 11 bases of the junction left unmatched. Looked up from germline, CDR1 is SQVTM and CDR2 is ANQGSEA. The CDR3 runs 15 residues. The chain's CDR3 is CSVVYFGQGRETQYF. The CDR3 nucleotides read TGCAGCGTTGTTTATTTTGGACAGGGTCGAGAGACCCAGTACTTC.

The V and J genes are TRBV7-9 and TRBJ1-2, with D possibly being TRBD1 (5 bases). There are 15 residues in the CDR3. With 4 bases removed from V and 2 bases from J, the gap between germline ends came to 14 bases. Germline CDR1 SEHNR, CDR2 FQNEAQ (reference sequence). The CDR3 nucleotides read TGTGCCAGCAGCTCCGGGGGGGGACCAAACTATGGCTACACCTTC. Protein sequence: CASSSGGGPNYGYTF.

The V and J genes are TRBV7-2 and TRBJ2-5; D remains ambiguous. The CDR3 totals 11 residues. V lost 3 bases and J 4 bases, leaving 3 bases between the germline ends. Germline V gene lookup returns CDR1 SGHTA and CDR2 FQGNSA. The CDR3 DNA follows: TGTGCCAGCAGCTTCGGAGAGACCCAGTACTTC. Amino acids: CASSFGETQYF.

The J gene is TRBJ2-7, the V gene TRBV11-1; 7 bases match TRBD1. V dropped 4 bases and J dropped 2; count of bases not matched to a gene: 5. CDR1 and CDR2 (germline): SGHAT, FQDESV (reference sequence). The CDR3 consists of 14 residues. In DNA, the CDR3 is TGTGCCAGCAGCTCCCCTGGACAGGCCTACGAGCAGTACTTC. This gives the protein CASSSPGQAYEQYF.

The CDR3 nucleotides read TGTGCCAGCAGCCCGACAGGGCAGAACTCCTGGGATCAGCCCCAGCATTTT. This codes for CASSPTGQNSWDQPQHF. V gene TRBV27 combines with J gene TRBJ1-5, with 7 bases that match TRBD1. J gave up 5 bases and V 6 bases, and 16 bases lay outside the gene matches. The CDR3 is 17 residues long. CDR1 MNHEY and CDR2 SMNVEV come from the germline V gene (reference sequence).

V and J are TRBV27 and TRBJ1-2; the D gene is possibly TRBD1 (6 bases). This CDR3 spans 16 amino acids. Per the germline V gene, CDR1 is MNHEY and CDR2 is SMNVEV (reference sequence). V dropped 4 bases and J dropped 5 bases, with 20 bases sitting between them. Written as DNA, the CDR3 is TGTGCCAGCAGTTCATTATTAGGGGGTGATTTATATGGCTACACCTTC. The encoded protein is CASSSLLGGDLYGYTF.

J is TRBJ2-1 and V is TRBV6-5; possibly TRBD2 for D (5 bases). Per the germline V gene, CDR1 is MNHEY and CDR2 is SVGAGI. This CDR3 has 14 residues. Trimming shortened V by 0 bases and J by 12 bases, and 15 bases separated the two germline ends. The CDR3 DNA is TGTGCCAGCAGTTACTCCCAAGTGGAGGCGAGGCAGTTCTTC. This encodes CASSYSQVEARQFF.

The table lists this clone with a few counts. This chain joins TRBV6-1 and TRBJ2-2; D may be TRBD1 (6 bases). CDR3 length equals 13 residues. Trimming took 10 bases from V and 1 from J, leaving 10 bases between them. Germline CDR1 is MNHNS and CDR2 is SASEGT. Here the CDR3 reads CAIRGVNTGELFF. CDR3 bases: TGTGCCATCAGGGGAGTGAACACCGGGGAGCTGTTTTTT.

The chain carries TRBV27 and TRBJ1-1, with D uncertain. The V gene lost 4 bases and the J gene lost 1 base, with 7 bases spanning the gap. Germline lookup yields CDR1 MNHEY and CDR2 SMNVEV (reference sequence). The CDR3 is made up of 13 amino acids. CDR3 in DNA: TGTGCCAGCAGTTGGGCCCCGAACACTGAAGCTTTCTTT. This codes for CASSWAPNTEAFF.

J is TRBJ2-1 and V is TRBV9, with TRBD2 matching over 8 bases. Germline CDR1 is SGDLS and CDR2 is YYNGEE. The ends lost 0 bases at V and 5 bases at J; junction bases unmatched: 4. The CDR3 has 15 amino acids. CDR3 sequence reads: CASSVAGGNNNEQFF. The CDR3 region has the DNA TGTGCCAGCAGCGTAGCGGGGGGGAATAACAATGAGCAGTTCTTC. The whole variable domain, remainder taken from reference TRBV9 and TRBJ2-1, is DSGVTQTPKHLITATGQRVTLRCSPRSGDLSVYWYQQSLDQGLQFLIQYYNGEERAKGNILERFSAQQFPDLHSELNLSSLELGDSALYFCASSVAGGNNNEQFFGPGTRLTVL.